The 29 T cell receptor beta chains given below trace back to one sample, sequenced in a study of regulatory T cells in long-lasting Graves disease. Time point: newly diagnosed GD, antithyroid drugs for less than 3 months. RNA from PBMCs was the source of the TCR library. Investigators prepared the TCR beta libraries by applying iRepertoire HTBI primers and Arm-PCR of CDR3 regions. TCRdb re-called the multiplex PCR reads with MiXCR, one entry per CDR3 protein. The sample has 360,000 or so distinct CDR3 sequences; about 11% are singletons. Separately, the same data were catalogued under a study of T cells in Graves' hyperthyroidism and ophthalmopathy.

Sample: peripheral blood mononuclear cells (PBMCs), taken at new diagnosis, from a patient treated with antithyroid drugs. Receptor source: a woman between 18 and 29 years old with Graves disease.

The chain is built from TRBV4-3 and TRBJ1-5; D might be TRBD1 (6 bases). CDR1 LGHNA and CDR2 YSLEER come from the germline V gene. The CDR3 totals 19 residues. Trimming stripped 0 bases from V and 0 bases from J, with 18 bases between. CDR3 nucleotides: TGCGCCAGCAGCCAAGAGGTAGTACGCGGGGGACATAGCAATCAGCCCCAGCATTTT. As protein: CASSQEVVRGGHSNQPQHF.

In this sample, this clonotype turned up many times. The chain employs TRBV27 and TRBJ1-1; D is undetermined. Germline V CDR1 and CDR2: MNHEY, SMNVEV (reference sequence). This CDR3 contains 14 residues. The V end lost 4 bases, the J end lost 1 base, and 10 bases lay between the germline ends. The CDR3 here is CASSSPGENTEAFF. Here the CDR3 DNA reads TGTGCCAGCAGTTCCCCCGGGGAGAACACTGAAGCTTTCTTT.

As for this clonotype: With a much larger clone just one base away, this may be a read error. The genes are TRBV14 and TRBJ2-3; TRBD2 aligns across 10 bases. The germline V gene encodes CDR1 SGHDN and CDR2 FVKESK. The CDR3 totals 16 residues. In nucleotides, the CDR3 is TGTGACAGCAGCCAACTACTAGCGGGAAAGGCAGATACGCAGTATTTT. Amino acids: CDSSQLLAGKADTQYF.

This clonotype was detected ten times or more. The chain combines TRBV7-3 with TRBJ1-5; D not resolved. Looked up from germline, CDR1 is SGHTA and CDR2 is FQGTGA. V lost 9 bases and J lost 2, with 17 bases in between. The CDR3 spans 15 residues. The CDR3 loop is CARGPLTEGNQPQHF. Written as DNA, the CDR3 is TGTGCCAGGGGTCCTCTTACGGAGGGCAATCAGCCCCAGCATTTT.

This clonotype was counted ten times or more. This chain connects TRBV20-1 to TRBJ1-1; D perhaps matches TRBD1 (5 bases). The germline V gene has CDR1 DFQATT and CDR2 SNEGSKA (reference sequence). This CDR3 is built from 11 residues. V lost 4 bases and J lost 5, with 8 bases in between. The DNA of the CDR3 is TGCAGTGCTATTTACAGGACTGAAGCTTTCTTT. It specifies CSAIYRTEAFF.

The chain employs TRBV6-2 or TRBV6-3 and TRBJ1-5; TRBD1 might be the D (5 bases). V lost 7 bases and J lost 3, with 16 bases in between. The CDR3 sequence is 15 residues long. Germline V gives CDR1 MNHEY, CDR2 SVGEGT. The CDR3 DNA follows: TGTGCCAGCACCATGTCGACAGATCCCAATCAGCCCCAGCATTTT. Translating it yields CASTMSTDPNQPQHF.

This clonotype was seen repeatedly, ten times or more. The chain carries TRBV12-3 or TRBV12-4 and TRBJ1-2; TRBD1 is a possible D gene (6 bases). There are 17 residues in the CDR3. The germline V and J ends were trimmed by 4 bases and 6 bases, with 24 bases remaining between them. This CDR3 is CASSSAFRDMKGNGYTF. Here the CDR3 DNA reads TGTGCCAGCAGTTCCGCCTTCCGGGACATGAAAGGAAATGGCTACACCTTC.

Ten or more counts support this clonotype. V is TRBV20-1 and J is TRBJ2-1; 7 nucleotides match TRBD1. This CDR3 has 14 amino acids. The V gene end was trimmed by 7 bases and the J gene end by 6 bases; junction bases not matched to a gene: 12. The germline V gene encodes CDR1 DFQATT and CDR2 SNEGSKA (reference sequence). CDR3 DNA: TGCAGTGACAGGGGCCCATTGGCTGGCAATGAGCAGTTCTTC. Its protein product is CSDRGPLAGNEQFF.

Many counts were recorded for this clonotype. The chain is built from TRBV28 and TRBJ1-1, with 9 positions matching TRBD1. The CDR3 length is 18 residues. With 6 bases clipped from V and 1 base from J, the junction kept 15 bases outside the gene matches. Germline V gives CDR1 MDHEN, CDR2 SYDVKM. DNA for the CDR3: TGTGCCAGCAGCCGCCCGCGGAGCTACAGGGGGCGGAACACTGAAGCTTTCTTT. It encodes CASSRPRSYRGRNTEAFF.

Ten or more counts support this clonotype. At one boundary the junction diverges from the germline segment, which might be a read error. The V call is TRBV6-1, the J call TRBJ2-5, with D possibly matching TRBD2 (5 bases). Per germline, CDR1 MNHNS and CDR2 SASEGT. The CDR3 consists of 15 residues. This CDR3 reads CASSLALYDQETQYF. CDR3 nucleotides: TGTGCCAGCAGTTTAGCGCTATACGACCAGGAGACCCAGTACTTC.

Comment on this clonotype: The junction does not match germline at one end; this may be a read error. The rearrangement links TRBV19 to TRBJ2-1; D gene ambiguous. The germline gives CDR1 LNHDA, CDR2 SQIVND (reference sequence). The CDR3 loop spans 13 amino acids. CDR3 protein: CASSIGFYNEQFF. DNA of the CDR3: TGTGCCAGTAGCATAGGTTTCTACAATGAGCAGTTCTTC.

This clonotype was seen many times. The chain uses TRBV7-3 and TRBJ2-5, with D perhaps TRBD1 (6 bases). Germline V gene lookup returns CDR1 SGHTA and CDR2 FQGTGA. The CDR3 contains 14 residues. V was shortened by 5 bases and J by 4 bases, with 14 bases between the two germline ends. CDR3 coding DNA: TGTGCCAGCAGCACAGGGATGGAGGCAGAGACCCAGTACTTC. It codes for CASSTGMEAETQYF. The full variable domain, completed using reference TRBV7-3 and TRBJ2-5, is GAGVSQTPSNKVTEKGKYVELRCDPISGHTALYWYRQSLGQGPEFLIYFQGTGAADDSGLPNDRFFAVRPEGSVSTLKIQRTERGDSAVYLCASSTGMEAETQYFGPGTRLLVL.

The rearrangement links TRBV12-3 or TRBV12-4 to TRBJ2-5; unclear D gene. V shed 7 bases and J shed 0 bases, with 12 bases lying between them. The CDR3 consists of 14 residues. The CDR3 DNA is TGTGCCAGCACCTCACAGAATTACCAAGAGACCCAGTACTTC. Its protein is CASTSQNYQETQYF.

This clonotype was recorded at least ten times. The chain has TRBV6-1 and TRBJ2-3; 9 bases agree with TRBD2. This CDR3 is built from 19 residues. CDR1 and CDR2 from the germline V gene are MNHNS and SASEGT. With 6 bases clipped from V and 6 bases from J, the junction kept 22 bases outside the gene matches. This CDR3 is CASSRFEGFISGGGDTQYF. The CDR3 DNA sequence: TGTGCCAGCAGCCGCTTCGAAGGTTTTATTAGCGGGGGAGGGGATACGCAGTATTTT.

The sample holds many counts of this clonotype. This sequence joins TRBV20-1 and TRBJ2-2; D possibly corresponds to TRBD1 (6 bases). V lost 0 bases and J 1 base, leaving 9 bases between the germline ends. CDR1 DFQATT and CDR2 SNEGSKA come from the germline V gene (reference sequence). CDR3 length: 15 residues. This chain's CDR3 is CSARERGMNTGELFF. CDR3 bases: TGCAGTGCTAGAGAAAGGGGGATGAACACCGGGGAGCTGTTTTTT.

J is TRBJ2-7 and V is TRBV7-7; 9 nucleotides align to TRBD2. CDR1 and CDR2 (germline): SSHAT, FNYEAQ (reference sequence). The CDR3 has 15 amino acids. Here the CDR3 DNA reads TGTGCTAGCGGGGCGGGGGGGCCCCCTTCCTACGAGCAGTACGTC. Translated, it gives CASGAGGPPSYEQYV.

Many counts were recorded for this clonotype. The chain has TRBV11-1 and TRBJ2-1; D ambiguous. This CDR3 is 14 amino acids long. Germline values: CDR1 SGHAT, CDR2 FQDESV (reference sequence). Trimming removed 0 bases from V and 9 bases from J, with 12 bases in between. The CDR3 region has the DNA TGTGCCAGCAGCTTAGCCTCAAGCAGGAGTGAGCAGTTCTTC. As protein: CASSLASSRSEQFF.

The chain carries TRBV6-1 and TRBJ2-7; 9 nucleotides agree with TRBD1. Germline CDR1 MNHNS, CDR2 SASEGT. CDR3 size: 14 residues. The V gene end was trimmed by 6 bases and the J gene end by 5 bases; junction bases not matched to a gene: 8. Written as DNA, the CDR3 is TGTGCCAGCAGCCAACAGGGGGCACAGGACGAGCAGTACTTC. Its protein product is CASSQQGAQDEQYF.

As to this clonotype: A much larger clone sits a single nucleotide away, making a read error possible. The rearrangement uses TRBV20-1 and TRBJ2-7; D unclear. Trimming shortened V by 6 bases and J by 0 bases, and 12 bases separated the two germline ends. Germline CDR1 is DFQATT and CDR2 is SNEGSKA (reference sequence). The CDR3 is 13 amino acids. The CDR3 reads CSARKAGSYEQYF. The CDR3 DNA is TGCAGTGCACGAAAGGCAGGCTCCTACGAGCAGTACTTC.

The table lists this clonotype with many counts. The gene calls are TRBV20-1 and TRBJ2-5, with D tentatively TRBD2 (6 bases). CDR1 is DFQATT and CDR2 is SNEGSKA in the germline V gene (reference sequence). CDR3 length: 13 residues. The V end was cut by 4 bases, the J end by 4 bases, with 13 bases between. CDR3 nucleotides: TGCAGTGCTAAGTGGCTAGCGTTAGAGACCCAGTACTTC. It codes for CSAKWLALETQYF.

This clonotype was recorded many times. The rearrangement uses TRBV6-5 and TRBJ1-2, with D possibly TRBD1 on 5 matching bases. In germline, CDR1 is MNHEY, CDR2 SVGAGI. This CDR3 comprises 15 residues. The germline V and J ends were trimmed by 2 bases and 2 bases, with 12 bases remaining between them. DNA of the CDR3: TGTGCCAGCAGTTACGGGGCCCTGGGGAACTATGGCTACACCTTC. This codes for CASSYGALGNYGYTF.

The V and J genes are TRBV19 and TRBJ2-7, with 8 bases aligning to TRBD1. The CDR3 length is 15 residues. CDR1 and CDR2 from the germline V gene are LNHDA and SQIVND (reference sequence). The V and J ends lost 7 bases and 3 bases, in that order; junction bases with no gene match: 11. CDR3 loop: CASTSGAGGIYEQYV. Here the CDR3 DNA reads TGTGCCAGTACCTCGGGGGCAGGGGGCATCTACGAGCAGTACGTC.

This clonotype has ten or more counts. The rearrangement joins TRBV20-1 to TRBJ2-1, with a tentative D call TRBD1 (6 bases). V lost 0 bases and J 0 bases, leaving 12 bases between the germline ends. The CDR3 consists of 16 residues. The V gene's germline CDR1 is DFQATT and CDR2 SNEGSKA (reference sequence). Here the CDR3 reads CSARDPRGSSYNEQFF. CDR3 coding DNA: TGCAGTGCTAGAGATCCCAGGGGTTCCTCCTACAATGAGCAGTTCTTC.

This clonotype was observed a handful of times. This chain links TRBV3-1 with TRBJ2-1; D assignment may be TRBD1 or TRBD2 (6 bases each). The CDR3 spans 16 residues. V was shortened by 2 bases and J by 2 bases, with 13 bases between the two germline ends. Germline V CDR1 and CDR2: LGHDT, YNNKEL (reference sequence). The DNA for the CDR3 is TGTGCCAGCAGCCAATCTTCGGGGGCACCCTACAATGAGCAGTTCTTC. Protein: CASSQSSGAPYNEQFF.

This clonotype was seen ten or more times. This chain joins TRBV20-1 and TRBJ2-3; no definite D call. CDR1 and CDR2 (germline): DFQATT, SNEGSKA (reference sequence). This CDR3 is built from 9 residues. Trimming pared 6 bases from V and 4 bases from J, leaving 2 bases between. The CDR3 protein is CSAADTQYF. The DNA for the CDR3 is TGCAGTGCGGCAGATACGCAGTATTTT.

This clonotype was seen at least ten times. The V gene is TRBV10-3, the J gene TRBJ1-1; weak D call: TRBD1 (5 bases). Deletions cut 10 bases from V and 4 bases from J, with 10 bases between. Germline CDR1 ENHRY, CDR2 SYGVKD. There are 11 residues in the CDR3. For the CDR3, the DNA is TGTGCCACGGGGGGGGGCACTGAAGCTTTCTTT. Protein: CATGGGTEAFF.

This clonotype has at least ten counts. CDR3 sequence (DNA): TGTGCCAGCTCAACCGGGACAAGCAGCCTCTACGAGCAGTACTTC. It is translated as CASSTGTSSLYEQYF. The chain employs TRBV18 and TRBJ2-7; the D gene is possibly TRBD1 (6 bases). Trimming stripped 5 bases from V and 3 bases from J, with 17 bases between. The germline V gene has CDR1 KGHSH and CDR2 LQKENI. The CDR3 length is 15 residues.

As for this clonotype: A junction boundary mismatches the germline segment, possibly from a read error. The chain combines TRBV10-3 with TRBJ2-3; weak D call: TRBD1 (5 bases). There are 16 residues in the CDR3. Per germline, CDR1 ENHRY and CDR2 SYGVKD. CDR3 region: CAIKPGSQLSTGTQYF. In DNA form, the CDR3 reads TGTGCCATCAAGCCGGGCAGCCAACTGAGCACAGGTACGCAGTATTTT.

This clonotype was seen ten or more times. CDR3 in amino acids: CASSLVAAEETQYF. DNA of the CDR3: TGTGCCAGCAGTTTAGTAGCGGCGGAAGAGACCCAGTACTTC. This chain joins TRBV12-3 or TRBV12-4 and TRBJ2-5, with D possibly being TRBD2 (6 bases). Trimming removed 1 base at V and 3 bases at J, with 9 bases between. The CDR3 has 14 amino acids.